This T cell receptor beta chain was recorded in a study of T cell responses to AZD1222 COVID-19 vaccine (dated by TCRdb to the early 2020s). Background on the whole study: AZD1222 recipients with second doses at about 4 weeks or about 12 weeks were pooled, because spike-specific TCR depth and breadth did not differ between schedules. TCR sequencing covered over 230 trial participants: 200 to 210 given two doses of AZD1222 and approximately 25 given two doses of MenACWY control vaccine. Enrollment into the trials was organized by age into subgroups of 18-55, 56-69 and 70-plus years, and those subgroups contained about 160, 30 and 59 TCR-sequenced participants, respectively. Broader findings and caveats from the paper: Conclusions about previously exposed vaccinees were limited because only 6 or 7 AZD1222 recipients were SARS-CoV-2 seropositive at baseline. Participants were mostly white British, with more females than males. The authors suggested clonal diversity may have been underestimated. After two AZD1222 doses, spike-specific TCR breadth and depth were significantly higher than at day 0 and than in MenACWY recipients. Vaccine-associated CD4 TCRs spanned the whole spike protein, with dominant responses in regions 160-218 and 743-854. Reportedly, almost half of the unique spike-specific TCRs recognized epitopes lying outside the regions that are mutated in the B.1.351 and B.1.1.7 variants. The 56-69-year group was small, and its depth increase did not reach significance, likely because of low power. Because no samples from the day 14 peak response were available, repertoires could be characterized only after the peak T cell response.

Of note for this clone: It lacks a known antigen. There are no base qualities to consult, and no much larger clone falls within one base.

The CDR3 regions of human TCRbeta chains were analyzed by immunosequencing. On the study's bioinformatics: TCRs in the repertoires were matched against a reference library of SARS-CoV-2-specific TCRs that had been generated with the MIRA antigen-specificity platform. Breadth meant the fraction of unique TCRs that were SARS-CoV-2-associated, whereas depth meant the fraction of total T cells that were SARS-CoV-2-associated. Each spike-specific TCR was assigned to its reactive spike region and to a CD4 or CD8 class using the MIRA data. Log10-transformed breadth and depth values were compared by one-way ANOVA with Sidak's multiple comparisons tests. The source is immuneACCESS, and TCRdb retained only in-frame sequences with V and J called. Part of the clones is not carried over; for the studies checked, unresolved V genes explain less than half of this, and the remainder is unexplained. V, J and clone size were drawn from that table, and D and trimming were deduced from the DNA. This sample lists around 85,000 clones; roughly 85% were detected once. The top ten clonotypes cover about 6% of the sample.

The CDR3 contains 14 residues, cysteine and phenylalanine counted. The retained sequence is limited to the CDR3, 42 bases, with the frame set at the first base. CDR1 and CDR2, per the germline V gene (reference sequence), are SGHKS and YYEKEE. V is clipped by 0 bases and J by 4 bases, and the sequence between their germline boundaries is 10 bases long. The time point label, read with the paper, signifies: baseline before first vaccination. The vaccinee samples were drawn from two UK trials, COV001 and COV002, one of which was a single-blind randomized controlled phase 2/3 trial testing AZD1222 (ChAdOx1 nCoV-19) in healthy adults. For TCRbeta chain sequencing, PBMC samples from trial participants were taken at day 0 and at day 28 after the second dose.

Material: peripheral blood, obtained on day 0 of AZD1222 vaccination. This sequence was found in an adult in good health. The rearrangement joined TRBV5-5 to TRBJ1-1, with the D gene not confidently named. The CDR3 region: CASSLADWGTEAFF. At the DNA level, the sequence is TGTGCCAGCAGCTTGGCCGACTGGGGCACTGAAGCTTTCTTT.